A single sample is the source of the 31 T cell receptor beta chains below, sequenced in a study of T cells in Graves' hyperthyroidism and ophthalmopathy. Regions amplified from RNA transcripts were the TCR beta CDR3 regions. During a first-round RT-PCR of the TCR CDR3, the HTBI primer set was used. TCRdb re-called the multiplex PCR reads through MiXCR, storing one row per CDR3 protein. This sample has hundreds of thousands of distinct CDR3 sequences, with 30% to 40% found just once. The sequenced material came from blood. Every receptor here comes from a woman aged 35 to 49 with Graves' hyperthyroidism.

This clonotype was counted at least ten times. The V call is TRBV12-3 or TRBV12-4, the J call TRBJ1-2; TRBD1 aligns across 11 bases. The CDR3 consists of 14 residues. V was clipped by 3 bases and J by 7 bases; unmatched bases: 4. As DNA, the CDR3 is TGTGCCAGCAGTTTGGGACAGGGGGTTGTTGGCTACACCTTC. Translated, it gives CASSLGQGVVGYTF.

This clonotype came up a few times. The gene calls are TRBV20-1 and TRBJ2-2, with D tentatively TRBD1 (5 bases). The CDR3 extends over 15 amino acids. V was trimmed by 4 bases and J by 1 base, leaving 13 bases between them. Germline V CDR1 and CDR2: DFQATT, SNEGSKA (reference sequence). The CDR3 spells CSATKGQWNTGELFF. CDR3 nucleotides: TGCAGTGCTACCAAGGGGCAGTGGAACACCGGGGAGCTGTTTTTT.

CDR3 loop: CASSFPRELFF. As DNA, the CDR3 is TGTGCCAGCAGCTTTCCCAGGGAGCTGTTTTTT. The chain employs TRBV7-2 and TRBJ2-2; D unresolved. The CDR3 is 11 residues long. Trimming took off 3 bases at V and 9 bases at J, with 5 bases between the two ends. The germline V gene encodes CDR1 SGHTA and CDR2 FQGNSA.

This clonotype occurred many times. This rearrangement joins TRBV20-1 to TRBJ2-5, with a tentative D call TRBD1 (6 bases). CDR3 length equals 14 residues. Germline V gene data show CDR1 as DFQATT and CDR2 as SNEGSKA (reference sequence). Trimming pared 4 bases from V and 4 bases from J, leaving 16 bases between. The CDR3: CSATVQGEGETQYF. Here the CDR3 DNA reads TGCAGTGCTACGGTACAGGGAGAGGGAGAGACCCAGTACTTC.

In the case of this clonotype: A much larger clone lies one base from this, so it may be a read error. The J gene is TRBJ2-7, the V gene TRBV20-1, with D perhaps matching TRBD2 (5 bases). The CDR3 is 13 amino acids. Germline CDR1 reads DFQATT; CDR2 reads SNEGSKA (reference sequence). The CDR3 nucleotides read TGCAGTGCTAGACAGAGGGATTTCTACGCGCAGTACTTC. Residues: CSARQRDFYAQYF.

This clonotype was counted only a few times. The chain couples TRBV10-2 to TRBJ2-3; perhaps TRBD1 as D (6 bases). CDR3 length: 13 residues. V shed 3 bases and J shed 3 bases, with 7 bases lying between them. CDR1 and CDR2 (germline): WSHSY, SAAADI. CDR3 protein: CASSDRGTDTQYF. The CDR3 DNA follows: TGCGCCAGCAGTGACAGGGGTACAGATACGCAGTATTTT.

The chain uses TRBV6-1 and TRBJ1-1; tentative D call: TRBD1 (6 bases). CDR1 MNHNS and CDR2 SASEGT come from the germline V gene. V lost 5 bases to trimming and J lost 4 bases, with 14 bases between them. The CDR3 runs to 14 residues. CDR3: CASSPPGEVTEAFF. CDR3 coding DNA: TGTGCCAGCAGTCCCCCAGGGGAAGTCACTGAAGCTTTCTTT.

The chain is built from TRBV19 and TRBJ2-2; D is possibly TRBD2 (6 bases). CDR1 is LNHDA, CDR2 SQIVND, per germline (reference sequence). This CDR3 is 17 amino acids long. Trimming removed 5 bases at V and 0 bases at J, with 16 bases between. The DNA of the CDR3 is TGTGCCAGTAGTTCAAACCCCAGGGAGGCGAACACCGGGGAGCTGTTTTTT. Its protein is CASSSNPREANTGELFF.

Notes on this clonotype: A much larger clone differs by one base, so this may be a read error. The CDR3 loop reads CSVEGAGELFF. In DNA form, the CDR3 reads TGCAGCGTTGAGGGGGCCGGGGAGCTGTTTTTT. V usage is TRBV29-1 and J usage is TRBJ2-2, with D perhaps being TRBD1 or TRBD2 (5 bases each). Germline CDR1 and CDR2: SQVTM and ANQGSEA. This CDR3 comprises 11 residues. Trimming left V 3 bases short and J 6 bases short, with 5 bases between.

As to this clonotype: The conserved phenylalanine or tryptophan normally closing the CDR3 is absent here, so this likely arose from a read error. This chain joins TRBV30 and TRBJ1-1; 7 bases are a match to TRBD1. With 1 base clipped from V and 7 bases from J, the junction kept 3 bases outside the gene matches. The CDR3 runs to 12 residues. CDR1 and CDR2 (germline): GTSNPN, SVGIG (reference sequence). The CDR3 sequence: CAWSATGNEAFL. The CDR3 DNA reads TGTGCCTGGAGTGCGACAGGGAATGAAGCTTTCCTT.

As concerns this clonotype: A much larger clonotype is one base distant, so this may be a read error. The rearrangement uses TRBV12-3 or TRBV12-4 and TRBJ2-7; a weak D match, TRBD2 (5 bases). V was pared by 5 bases and J by 9 bases, with 14 bases between. CDR3 length equals 12 residues. The chain's CDR3 is CASSPGINGQYF. CDR3 nucleotides: TGTGCCAGCAGTCCGGGAATAAACGGGCAGTACTTC.

This clonotype was seen at least ten times. The rearrangement joins TRBV29-1 to TRBJ2-7; D gene uncertain. The CDR3 length is 11 residues. CDR1 SQVTM and CDR2 ANQGSEA come from the germline V gene. With 7 bases removed from V and 5 bases from J, the gap between germline ends came to 12 bases. The DNA of the CDR3 is TGCAGCGGCCAAAATGAGGACGAGCAGTACTTC. It yields the protein CSGQNEDEQYF.

The sample holds many counts of this clonotype. J is TRBJ1-1 and V is TRBV10-3; D not resolved. In germline, CDR1 is ENHRY, CDR2 SYGVKD. This CDR3 comprises 13 residues. V dropped 3 bases and J dropped 4 bases, with 9 bases sitting between them. CDR3 sequence: CAISDILITEAFF. DNA for the CDR3: TGTGCCATCAGTGATATACTGATCACTGAAGCTTTCTTT.

The rearrangement uses TRBV19 and TRBJ1-5, with no clear D. This CDR3 region has 14 residues. Trimming left V 6 bases short and J 16 bases short, with 25 bases between. CDR1 and CDR2 (germline): LNHDA, SQIVND (reference sequence). The CDR3 protein is CASSPERFPSRLHF. CDR3 sequence (DNA): TGTGCCAGTAGCCCAGAGAGGTTTCCGTCCAGGCTACATTTT.

In this sample, this clonotype turned up a few times. This chain connects TRBV6-6 to TRBJ1-5, with 7 bases matching TRBD1. The V segment lost 7 bases and the J segment 5 bases; nucleotides outside the gene matches: 2. Germline-derived CDR1 and CDR2 are MNHNY and SVGAGI (reference sequence). The CDR3 has 12 residues. CDR3 DNA sequence: TGTGCCAGCACAGGGGGACATCAGCCCCAGCATTTT. Translated, it gives CASTGGHQPQHF.

The chain recombines TRBV7-2 with TRBJ2-7; D might be TRBD2 (6 bases). Per the germline V gene, CDR1 is SGHTA and CDR2 is FQGNSA. Trimming cost V 2 bases and J 6 bases, with 14 bases left between them. CDR3 length equals 14 residues. CDR3: CASSLIGDLAEQYF. The CDR3 DNA reads TGTGCCAGCAGCTTAATTGGGGACTTAGCCGAGCAGTACTTC.

This clonotype has at least ten counts. The chain recombines TRBV5-1 with TRBJ1-5; D ambiguous. The CDR3 contains 14 residues. Germline CDR1 SGHRS, CDR2 YFSETQ. V lost 0 bases and J lost 7, with 11 bases in between. In DNA, the CDR3 is TGCGCCAGCAGCTTGGAAGCGGCCCAACAGCCCCAGCATTTT. Its protein product is CASSLEAAQQPQHF.

This clonotype was counted ten times or more. The CDR3 region is CASRPGGNTEAFF. CDR3 bases: TGTGCCAGCAGGCCAGGGGGGAACACTGAAGCTTTCTTT. The gene calls are TRBV7-2 and TRBJ1-1, with 7 bases that match TRBD1. V gave up 6 bases and J gave up 1 base; unmatched junction bases: 2. The CDR3 is 13 amino acids. CDR1 is SGHTA and CDR2 is FQGNSA in the germline V gene.

In its sample, this clonotype was seen a few times. The rearrangement joins TRBV4-2 to TRBJ1-2; no firm D call. CDR3 length equals 16 residues. Germline V gives CDR1 LGHNA, CDR2 YNFKEQ. V was cut by 4 bases and J by 4 bases, with 19 bases left in between. CDR3 amino acids: CASSPGAGPRSYGYTF. CDR3 coding DNA: TGTGCCAGCAGCCCGGGAGCAGGCCCTCGGAGCTATGGCTACACCTTC.

This clonotype was counted a few times. The J gene is TRBJ1-2, the V gene TRBV9; D unclear. V lost 0 bases, J lost 8 bases, and 11 bases lay in between. Germline V lookup: CDR1 SGDLS, CDR2 YYNGEE. The CDR3 length is 13 residues. CDR3 in amino acids: CASSVGQSRGYTF. The CDR3 nucleotides read TGTGCCAGCAGCGTAGGACAAAGCCGGGGCTACACCTTC.

The chain joins TRBV20-1 to TRBJ2-2; 9 bases fit TRBD1. The CDR3 is made up of 12 amino acids. J lost 11 bases, V lost 2 bases, and 3 bases had no gene match. CDR1 and CDR2 from the germline V gene are DFQATT and SNEGSKA (reference sequence). This chain's CDR3 is CSARSTGGELFF. The CDR3 nucleotides read TGCAGTGCTAGAAGCACAGGGGGCGAGCTGTTTTTT.

The rearrangement uses TRBV2 and TRBJ2-3; 7 bases fit TRBD2. J was trimmed by 0 bases and V by 8 bases; bases with no gene match: 11. The CDR3 has 16 amino acids. Germline V gene sequence: CDR1 SNHLY, CDR2 FYNNEI. In DNA form, the CDR3 reads TGTGCCAGCTGGACAACTAGCGATGCTAGCACAGATACGCAGTATTTT. This codes for CASWTTSDASTDTQYF.

This clonotype came up many times. The V call is TRBV2, the J call TRBJ1-1, with D possibly being TRBD1 (5 bases). Germline loops: CDR1 SNHLY, CDR2 FYNNEI. Trimming shortened V by 7 bases and J by 4 bases, and 16 bases separated the two germline ends. The CDR3 has 14 amino acids. The CDR3 bases are TGTGCCAGCATAGGGGCAGGGAAGAGCACTGAAGCTTTCTTT. Its translation is CASIGAGKSTEAFF.

This clonotype was detected a few times. The chain links TRBV27 to TRBJ1-2, with 7 bases lining up with TRBD1. With V trimmed by 5 bases and J by 8 bases, 8 bases remained unmatched. The CDR3 length is 13 residues. Germline-derived CDR1 and CDR2 are MNHEY and SMNVEV (reference sequence). DNA of the CDR3: TGTGCCAGCAGTGATGAGGGGGCGGGGGGCTACACCTTC. It specifies CASSDEGAGGYTF.

V and J are TRBV29-1 and TRBJ2-6; D gene unclear. The V gene lost 6 bases and the J gene lost 0 bases, with 9 bases spanning the gap. From germline, CDR1 is SQVTM and CDR2 ANQGSEA. The CDR3 length is 14 residues. For the CDR3, the DNA is TGCAGCGTCCTGGGAATCTCTGGGGCCAACGTCCTGACTTTC. It encodes CSVLGISGANVLTF.

The sample holds many counts of this clonotype. The chain recombines TRBV12-3 or TRBV12-4 with TRBJ1-2; no reliable D call. The V gene lost 6 bases and the J gene lost 6 bases, with 23 bases spanning the gap. This CDR3 is built from 16 residues. The CDR3 is CASSGSPSGSRDGYTF. The CDR3 bases are TGTGCCAGCAGCGGATCCCCGTCCGGGTCAAGGGATGGCTACACCTTC.

This clonotype was counted many times. The rearrangement joins TRBV7-2 to TRBJ2-5; 14 bases are shared with TRBD2. The trim removed 5 bases at V and 5 bases at J, leaving 4 bases unmatched. The CDR3 is 15 amino acids. In germline, CDR1 is SGHTA, CDR2 FQGNSA. CDR3 sequence: CASSIGTSGGETQYF. CDR3 DNA: TGTGCCAGCAGCATCGGGACTAGCGGGGGCGAGACCCAGTACTTC.

The chain couples TRBV11-2 to TRBJ1-1; D possibly corresponds to TRBD1 (6 bases). Germline CDR1 and CDR2: SGHAT and FQNNGV. This CDR3 is 16 amino acids long. V shed 6 bases and J shed 3 bases, with 20 bases lying between them. CDR3 protein: CASSYSSGARDTEAFF. CDR3 DNA sequence: TGTGCCAGCAGTTACTCTTCGGGGGCGCGGGACACTGAAGCTTTCTTT. The full variable domain, completed using reference TRBV11-2 and TRBJ1-1, is EAGVAQSPRYKIIEKRQSVAFWCNPISGHATLYWYQQILGQGPKLLIQFQNNGVVDDSQLPKDRFSAERLKGVDSTLKIQPAKLEDSAVYLCASSYSSGARDTEAFFGQGTRLTVV.

The chain employs TRBV7-2 and TRBJ2-7; the D is unclear. V shed 6 bases and J shed 7 bases, with 16 bases lying between them. This CDR3 spans 13 amino acids. Looked up from germline, CDR1 is SGHTA and CDR2 is FQGNSA. The CDR3 spells CASSPGPAREQYF. The CDR3, as DNA: TGTGCCAGCAGTCCGGGCCCCGCTCGGGAGCAGTACTTC.

This clonotype appeared a few times. The rearrangement links TRBV19 to TRBJ2-3; D remains ambiguous. The CDR3 runs 14 residues. The germline V and J ends were trimmed by 2 bases and 9 bases, with 15 bases remaining between them. The germline CDR1 and CDR2 sequences are LNHDA and SQIVND (reference sequence). DNA of the CDR3: TGTGCCAGTAGTATACAACGGGTTGAGAGAACGCAGTATTTT. Protein sequence: CASSIQRVERTQYF.

This rearrangement joins TRBV28 to TRBJ1-1; D remains unclear. Per germline, CDR1 MDHEN and CDR2 SYDVKM. Trimming stripped 6 bases from V and 6 bases from J, with 14 bases between. This CDR3 contains 13 residues. The chain's CDR3 is CASSLLGWAEAFF. DNA of the CDR3: TGTGCCAGCAGCCTATTAGGGTGGGCTGAAGCTTTCTTT.